Each of the 30 T cell receptor beta chains below was sequenced from the same sample in a study of shared clonotypes between healthy human individuals. Only in-frame clones appear in the TCRdb table, and some are missing; sequencing was by immunoSEQ multiplex PCR. The sample lists approximately 2.4 million clones, approximately 94% occurring once. Specimen: naive CD4+ T cells sorted from blood. The subset here: CD45RA+ positively selected. These receptors were obtained from a man younger than 35 in good health.

The chain has TRBV5-1 and TRBJ2-1; 9 bases are a match to TRBD2. The ends lost 4 bases at V and 4 bases at J; junction bases unmatched: 15. The length of the CDR3 is 18 residues. The V gene's germline CDR1 is SGHRS and CDR2 YFSETQ. CDR3 sequence reads: CASSKFSRTSEKYNEQFF. CDR3 DNA: TGCGCCAGCAGCAAATTCTCCCGGACTAGCGAGAAATACAATGAGCAGTTCTTC.

The chain is built from TRBV2 and TRBJ2-7; D is ambiguous. V lost 4 bases, J lost 5 bases, and 9 bases lay in between. Per germline, CDR1 SNHLY and CDR2 FYNNEI. The CDR3 has 12 residues. The CDR3 region is CASSVIGDEQYF. CDR3 in DNA: TGTGCCAGCAGTGTCATTGGGGACGAGCAGTACTTC.

The chain carries TRBV30 and TRBJ2-2; perhaps TRBD2 as D (6 bases). Germline-derived CDR1 and CDR2 are GTSNPN and SVGIG (reference sequence). CDR3 length: 12 residues. CDR3 nucleotide sequence: TGTGCGGTGGGACTTGACACCGGGGAGCTGTTTTTT. Its translation is CAVGLDTGELFF.

This sequence joins TRBV20-1 and TRBJ1-1; no clear D gene. V was pared by 5 bases and J by 6 bases, with 10 bases between. The CDR3 covers 11 residues. The germline V gene encodes CDR1 DFQATT and CDR2 SNEGSKA (reference sequence). CDR3 loop: CSAGVLSEAFF. DNA of the CDR3: TGCAGTGCTGGAGTACTATCTGAAGCTTTCTTT.

The chain links TRBV5-6 to TRBJ1-1, with TRBD1 matching over 8 bases. J gave up 2 bases and V 4 bases, and 7 bases lay outside the gene matches. Germline loops: CDR1 SGHDT, CDR2 YYEEEE. The CDR3 totals 15 residues. CDR3 DNA: TGTGCCAGCAGCCCAGGGGGCGGAATAAACACTGAAGCTTTCTTT. It specifies CASSPGGGINTEAFF.

The chain has TRBV5-4 and TRBJ1-2; tentative D call: TRBD1 (5 bases). V gave up 4 bases and J gave up 7 bases, with 20 bases separating them. The CDR3 is 15 residues long. Looked up from germline, CDR1 is SGHNT and CDR2 is YYREEE (reference sequence). The CDR3 loop reads CASSPNPGGIGGYTF. The DNA for the CDR3 is TGTGCCAGCAGCCCAAATCCCGGGGGGATTGGTGGCTACACCTTC.

This rearrangement joins TRBV6-1 to TRBJ1-4; D is uncertain. The CDR3 is 14 amino acids. CDR1 is MNHNS, CDR2 SASEGT, per germline. The ends were cut back, 7 bases at V and 0 bases at J, with 9 bases in the middle. The CDR3 reads CASKQLSTNEKLFF. The CDR3 region has the DNA TGTGCCAGCAAACAGCTCTCAACTAATGAAAAACTGTTTTTT.

This clone is a singleton in its sample. The chain combines TRBV2 with TRBJ1-1, with D hard to call. Per germline, CDR1 SNHLY and CDR2 FYNNEI. The CDR3 runs 14 residues. V was clipped by 8 bases and J by 0 bases, with 13 bases between them. The CDR3 protein is CASSLLDMNTEAFF. CDR3 DNA: TGTGCCAGCTCCCTTTTAGACATGAACACTGAAGCTTTCTTT.

This chain uses TRBV2 with TRBJ1-1; D ambiguous. Germline CDR1 and CDR2: SNHLY and FYNNEI. This CDR3 is 12 amino acids long. The V gene lost 6 bases and the J gene lost 8 bases, with 13 bases spanning the gap. As DNA, the CDR3 is TGTGCCAGCAGGCTCGTGGACGGAGAAGCTTTCTTT. Translating gives CASRLVDGEAFF.

Written as DNA, the CDR3 is TGCGCCAGCAGCTCCTACCTGACAGGGGTAGGCGAGACCCAGTACTTC. Its protein is CASSSYLTGVGETQYF. This rearrangement joins TRBV5-1 to TRBJ2-5, with TRBD1 matching over 8 bases. This CDR3 has 16 amino acids. Germline CDR1 reads SGHRS; CDR2 reads YFSETQ. The trim removed 3 bases at V and 5 bases at J, leaving 12 bases unmatched.

This chain links TRBV10-3 with TRBJ2-3, with no clear D. Trimming pared 7 bases from V and 0 bases from J, leaving 8 bases between. The CDR3 covers 13 residues. CDR1 ENHRY and CDR2 SYGVKD come from the germline V gene. CDR3 loop: CAITRQSTDTQYF. Here the CDR3 DNA reads TGTGCCATCACCCGCCAGAGCACAGATACGCAGTATTTT.

The count of this clone is one. V is TRBV28 and J is TRBJ1-3; D is perhaps TRBD1 (6 bases). Germline V gives CDR1 MDHEN, CDR2 SYDVKM. The CDR3 consists of 15 residues. V gave up 8 bases and J gave up 0 bases, with 14 bases separating them. CDR3 protein: CASSSGAISGNTIYF. In DNA form, the CDR3 reads TGTGCCAGCTCCTCGGGGGCCATCTCTGGAAACACCATATATTTT. Full variable domain (missing parts from reference TRBV28 and TRBJ1-3): DVKVTQSSRYLVKRTGEKVFLECVQDMDHENMFWYRQDPGLGLRLIYFSYDVKMKEKGDIPEGYSVSREKKERFSLILESASTNQTSMYLCASSSGAISGNTIYFGEGSWLTVV.

This sequence joins TRBV7-2 and TRBJ1-1; 7 bases agree with TRBD1. Germline V gene sequence: CDR1 SGHTA, CDR2 FQGNSA. V shed 4 bases and J 6 bases; nucleotides not matched to a gene: 8. The CDR3 is 14 residues long. CDR3 in amino acids: CASSSGLTGSEAFF. The CDR3 nucleotides are TGTGCCAGCAGCTCAGGGTTGACAGGGTCTGAAGCTTTCTTT.

This clone was picked up one time. The J gene is TRBJ2-5, the V gene TRBV9; 7 nucleotides align to TRBD1. V gave up 4 bases and J gave up 5 bases; unmatched junction bases: 8. Germline V gene lookup returns CDR1 SGDLS and CDR2 YYNGEE. The CDR3 contains 14 residues. CDR3 protein: CASSHQGVWETQYF. The CDR3 DNA reads as TGTGCCAGCAGCCACCAGGGGGTGTGGGAGACCCAGTACTTC.

The V gene is TRBV21-1, the J gene TRBJ2-7. TRBV21-1 is shown as a pseudogene. This CDR3 comprises 8 residues. The CDR3, as DNA: TGTGCCAGCACCGAGCAGTACTTC. This encodes CASTEQYF.

The chain links TRBV4-1 to TRBJ1-3, with 12 positions matching TRBD1. This CDR3 region has 18 residues. Germline CDR1 is MGHRA and CDR2 is YSYEKL. With V trimmed by 3 bases and J by 0 bases, 6 bases remained unmatched. The CDR3 region is CASSHGTGGILSGNTIYF. The CDR3 nucleotides are TGCGCCAGCAGCCACGGGACAGGGGGCATTCTCTCTGGAAACACCATATATTTT.

The CDR3 here is CAISESSVRDYNEQFF. As DNA, the CDR3 is TGTGCCATCAGTGAGTCGAGCGTTAGGGACTACAATGAGCAGTTCTTC. The genes are TRBV10-3 and TRBJ2-1, with D unclear. The CDR3 has 16 residues. CDR1 is ENHRY and CDR2 is SYGVKD in the germline V gene. The V and J ends lost 0 bases and 3 bases respectively, with 12 bases between them.

This clone showed up just a few times. J is TRBJ2-7 and V is TRBV19, with 8 bases fitting TRBD2. With V trimmed by 2 bases and J by 6 bases, 9 bases remained unmatched. Per the germline V gene, CDR1 is LNHDA and CDR2 is SQIVND (reference sequence). CDR3 length equals 15 residues. The DNA for the CDR3 is TGTGCCAGTAGTATAAATCCAGCGGGAGCGTCCGAGCAGTACTTC. This codes for CASSINPAGASEQYF.

The gene calls are TRBV28 and TRBJ1-2; TRBD1 matches 10 bases. This CDR3 has 16 residues. The germline gives CDR1 MDHEN, CDR2 SYDVKM. The V segment lost 6 bases and the J segment 1 base; nucleotides outside the gene matches: 8. The CDR3 bases are TGTGCCAGCAGGCATGACGACAGGGGGCTTAACTATGGCTACACCTTC. It codes for CASRHDDRGLNYGYTF.

The chain has TRBV19 and TRBJ2-1; TRBD2 is a possible D gene (5 bases). Trimming shortened V by 8 bases and J by 8 bases, and 7 bases separated the two germline ends. Per germline, CDR1 LNHDA and CDR2 SQIVND (reference sequence). The CDR3 totals 10 residues. The CDR3 bases are TGTGCCAGTGGGCGGGATGAGCAGTTCTTC. This translates into CASGRDEQFF.

The chain employs TRBV6-1 and TRBJ2-7; 7 bases line up with TRBD2. V shed 4 bases and J 3 bases; nucleotides not matched to a gene: 18. CDR1 is MNHNS, CDR2 SASEGT, per germline. The CDR3 runs 18 residues. The CDR3 spells CASSVQTSQFGAYYEQYF. CDR3 DNA sequence: TGTGCCAGCAGTGTCCAGACTAGCCAGTTCGGGGCCTACTACGAGCAGTACTTC.

V gene TRBV7-9 combines with J gene TRBJ2-7; 10 bases match TRBD2. The CDR3 has 16 residues. Germline V gene sequence: CDR1 SEHNR, CDR2 FQNEAQ (reference sequence). The trim removed 6 bases at V and 3 bases at J, leaving 11 bases unmatched. CDR3 region: CASSPPSGRGSYEQYF. CDR3 DNA sequence: TGTGCCAGCAGTCCACCCAGCGGGAGGGGGAGCTACGAGCAGTACTTC. Looking up the rest from reference TRBV7-9 and TRBJ2-7 gives the full variable domain: DTGVSQNPRHKITKRGQNVTFRCDPISEHNRLYWYRQTLGQGPEFLTYFQNEAQLEKSRLLSDRFSAERPKGSFSTLEIQRTEQGDSAMYLCASSPPSGRGSYEQYFGPGTRLTVT.

This chain uses TRBV10-3 with TRBJ2-4; 7 bases align to TRBD1. The CDR3 is 17 residues long. Germline V lookup: CDR1 ENHRY, CDR2 SYGVKD. The J segment lost 1 base and the V segment lost 2 bases, leaving 8 bases of the junction unmatched. The CDR3 loop reads CAISEPTGSFAKNIQYF. In DNA form, the CDR3 reads TGTGCCATCAGTGAGCCGACAGGGAGTTTCGCCAAAAACATTCAGTACTTC.

Regarding this clone: At one of its ends the junction is not consistent with the germline gene, which may arise from a read error. In DNA form, the CDR3 reads TGTGCCAGCAGCTTGAGCGGGAATAGCAAAGATACGCAGTATTTT. It translates to CASSLSGNSKDTQYF. The chain has TRBV7-2 and TRBJ2-3, with 7 bases matching TRBD2. This CDR3 is 15 amino acids long. Germline CDR1 and CDR2: SGHTA and FQGNSA.

This chain uses TRBV12-5 with TRBJ1-2, with TRBD1 as a possible D gene (5 bases). The V gene's germline CDR1 is LGHNT and CDR2 FRNRAP. Trimming cost V 6 bases and J 6 bases, with 11 bases left between them. This CDR3 comprises 12 residues. CDR3 amino acids: CASGSWGNGYTF. DNA for the CDR3: TGTGCTAGTGGCTCATGGGGGAATGGCTACACCTTC.

J is TRBJ2-1 and V is TRBV7-2; D is ambiguous. The CDR3 runs to 17 residues. The germline V and J ends were trimmed by 5 bases and 14 bases, with 31 bases remaining between them. Germline V gene sequence: CDR1 SGHTA, CDR2 FQGNSA. DNA of the CDR3: TGTGCCAGCAGCCCCGCGCCGGTACCCAAGTTACGGACCCTGGAGTTCTTC. Protein sequence: CASSPAPVPKLRTLEFF.

The CDR3: CAISEGGAIQYF. CDR3 DNA: TGTGCCATCAGTGAAGGCGGAGCGATTCAGTACTTC. V gene TRBV10-3 combines with J gene TRBJ2-4; D is uncertain. The V end was cut by 3 bases, the J end by 10 bases, with 10 bases between. The CDR3 is 12 amino acids. Germline V lookup: CDR1 ENHRY, CDR2 SYGVKD.

DNA of the CDR3: TGTGCCAGCAGTTTATCCCGGGGGGGGACTGAAGCTTTCTTT. It codes for CASSLSRGGTEAFF. The chain is built from TRBV27 and TRBJ1-1; D is possibly TRBD1 (5 bases). With 0 bases removed from V and 5 bases from J, the gap between germline ends came to 10 bases. The CDR3 is 14 residues long. Per germline, CDR1 MNHEY and CDR2 SMNVEV (reference sequence).

The chain recombines TRBV7-2 with TRBJ2-3, with D uncertain. Germline CDR1 and CDR2: SGHTA and FQGNSA. The CDR3 runs 16 residues. Between the trimmed V and J ends, which lost 1 base and 2 bases, there was a span of 13 bases. CDR3 sequence: CASSLVGGSFTDTQYF. The CDR3 coding sequence is TGTGCCAGCAGCTTAGTAGGTGGCAGCTTCACAGATACGCAGTATTTT.

The chain employs TRBV5-1 and TRBJ2-3; D possibly uses TRBD1 or TRBD2 (5 bases each). This CDR3 spans 13 amino acids. Trimming cost V 5 bases and J 2 bases, with 9 bases left between them. Germline V lookup: CDR1 SGHRS, CDR2 YFSETQ. CDR3 sequence reads: CASRSGTTDTQYF. The CDR3 bases are TGCGCCAGCAGATCCGGGACCACAGATACGCAGTATTTT.